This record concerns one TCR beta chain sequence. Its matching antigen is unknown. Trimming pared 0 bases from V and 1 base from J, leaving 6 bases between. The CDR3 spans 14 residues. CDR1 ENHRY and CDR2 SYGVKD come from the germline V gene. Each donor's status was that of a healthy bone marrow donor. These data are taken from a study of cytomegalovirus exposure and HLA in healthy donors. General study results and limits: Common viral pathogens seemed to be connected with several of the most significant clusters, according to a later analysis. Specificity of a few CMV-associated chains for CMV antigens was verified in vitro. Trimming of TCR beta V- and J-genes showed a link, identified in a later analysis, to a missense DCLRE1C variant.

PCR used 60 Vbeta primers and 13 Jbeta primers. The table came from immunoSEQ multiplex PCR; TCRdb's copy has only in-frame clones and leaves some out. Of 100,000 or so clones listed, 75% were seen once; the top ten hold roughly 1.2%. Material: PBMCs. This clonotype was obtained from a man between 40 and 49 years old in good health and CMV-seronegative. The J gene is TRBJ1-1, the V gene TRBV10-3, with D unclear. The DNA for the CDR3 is TGTGCCATCAGTGAGTCTTCGGGGAACACTGAAGCTTTCTTT. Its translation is CAISESSGNTEAFF.